The rows below give T cell receptor beta chains drawn from one sample of a study of identical twins. Via MiXCR, TCRdb re-called the 5' RACE reads, giving one row per CDR3 protein. The repertoire includes around 490,000 distinct CDR3 sequences, approximately 20% of them detected once, and more than 0.4% sits in the top ten. The same data also contributed to another study, on yellow fever vaccine responses in identical twins.

The sample taken for sequencing was CD4+ T cells sorted from blood. Receptors originate from a young woman in good health. Each CDR3 is given with its conserved first and last residue. Each record gives: J gene, V gene, clone size, D gene, CDR3 DNA, CDR3 protein. D genes are given only for firm matches. Clone size, where shown, is once, few, many, or a class for clones that have expanded.

J gene: TRBJ2-5; V gene: TRBV28; clone size: -; D gene: -; CDR3 DNA: TGTGCCAGCAGTATCCTGCAAGAGACCCAGTACTTC; CDR3 protein: CASSILQETQYF
J gene: TRBJ2-3; V gene: TRBV5-1; clone size: -; D gene: -; CDR3 DNA: TGCGCCAGCAGCTTGGGAGCTGGTTGGGGAGTCACAGATACGCAGTATTTT; CDR3 protein: CASSLGAGWGVTDTQYF
J gene: TRBJ2-1; V gene: TRBV7-7; clone size: few; D gene: -; CDR3 DNA: TGTGCCAGCAGCTTATTCGGTGACAATGAGCAGTTCTTC; CDR3 protein: CASSLFGDNEQFF
J gene: TRBJ2-3; V gene: TRBV28; clone size: -; D gene: TRBD2; CDR3 DNA: TGTGCCAGCAGAAGGCTAGCGGGAGTACGTACGCAGTATTTT; CDR3 protein: CASRRLAGVRTQYF
J gene: TRBJ2-5; V gene: TRBV5-1; clone size: few; D gene: -; CDR3 DNA: TGCGCCAGCAGGGCTGGACAGCGACAAGAGACCCAGTACTTC; CDR3 protein: CASRAGQRQETQYF
J gene: TRBJ1-6; V gene: TRBV14; clone size: many; D gene: -; CDR3 DNA: TGTGCCAGCAGCCAGGCGCGGACAGTTTTACATTCACCCCTCCACTTT; CDR3 protein: CASSQARTVLHSPLHF
J gene: TRBJ2-7; V gene: TRBV3-1; clone size: -; D gene: TRBD1; CDR3 DNA: TGTGCCAGCAGCATACGACAGGGCTACGAGCAGTACTTC; CDR3 protein: CASSIRQGYEQYF
J gene: TRBJ2-1; V gene: TRBV5-5; clone size: -; D gene: TRBD2; CDR3 DNA: TGTGCCAGCAGCTTCCTACTAGCGGGAGTTGATGAGCAGTTCTTC; CDR3 protein: CASSFLLAGVDEQFF
J gene: TRBJ2-7; V gene: TRBV19; clone size: few; D gene: -; CDR3 DNA: TGTGCCAGTAGCCCGGATCAGGCCTACGAGCAGTACTTC; CDR3 protein: CASSPDQAYEQYF
J gene: TRBJ1-1; V gene: TRBV3-1; clone size: few; D gene: -; CDR3 DNA: TGTGCCAGCAGCCCCCAGGCTCTGAACACTGAAGCTTTCTTT; CDR3 protein: CASSPQALNTEAFF
J gene: TRBJ2-4; V gene: TRBV6-2/TRBV6-3; clone size: few; D gene: -; CDR3 DNA: TGTGCCAGCAGTCGACCCTCTTCAGGGGCGACTCCCCATTCAAACATTCAGTACTTC; CDR3 protein: CASSRPSSGATPHSNIQYF
J gene: TRBJ1-2; V gene: TRBV6-1; clone size: -; D gene: TRBD1; CDR3 DNA: TGTGCCAGCAGTCAGGACAGGGTCGGCTATGGCTACACCTTC; CDR3 protein: CASSQDRVGYGYTF
J gene: TRBJ1-2; V gene: TRBV10-2; clone size: -; D gene: TRBD1; CDR3 DNA: TGCGCCAGCACGCTGACAGGGGGAACTTCTAACTATGGCTACACCTTC; CDR3 protein: CASTLTGGTSNYGYTF
J gene: TRBJ2-1; V gene: TRBV18; clone size: few; D gene: -; CDR3 DNA: TGTGCCAGCTCACCTAACAAACTAGGAACCTACAATGAGCAGTTCTTC; CDR3 protein: CASSPNKLGTYNEQFF
J gene: TRBJ1-4; V gene: TRBV6-5; clone size: -; D gene: TRBD1; CDR3 DNA: TGTGCCAGCAGTTTGTCTCCAGGGGGGGATAATGAAAAACTGTTTTTT; CDR3 protein: CASSLSPGGDNEKLFF
J gene: TRBJ2-3; V gene: TRBV11-3; clone size: -; D gene: TRBD2; CDR3 DNA: TGTGCCAGCAGCTTAATTAGCGGGGGGGCCGAAGATACGCAGTATTTT; CDR3 protein: CASSLISGGAEDTQYF
J gene: TRBJ2-7; V gene: TRBV7-2; clone size: few; D gene: TRBD2; CDR3 DNA: TGTGCCAGCAGCTTAGGGGGGAGGGCAGTCGAGCAGTACTTC; CDR3 protein: CASSLGGRAVEQYF
J gene: TRBJ2-1; V gene: TRBV4-1; clone size: few; D gene: -; CDR3 DNA: TGCGCCAGCAGCCAAGGCATAAGGTCCGATGAGCAGTTCTTC; CDR3 protein: CASSQGIRSDEQFF
J gene: TRBJ2-7; V gene: TRBV6-4; clone size: -; D gene: -; CDR3 DNA: TGTGCCAGCGGATACCGGGACCTACCGACTTACGAGCAGTACTTC; CDR3 protein: CASGYRDLPTYEQYF
J gene: TRBJ1-1; V gene: TRBV7-9; clone size: -; D gene: -; CDR3 DNA: TGTGCCAGCAGCTTATCACAGACGAACACTGAAGCTTTCTTT; CDR3 protein: CASSLSQTNTEAFF
J gene: TRBJ1-1; V gene: TRBV18; clone size: few; D gene: -; CDR3 DNA: TGTGCCAGCTCACCTTCTAACACTGAAGCTTTCTTT; CDR3 protein: CASSPSNTEAFF
J gene: TRBJ2-1; V gene: TRBV5-6; clone size: few; D gene: -; CDR3 DNA: TGTGCCAGCAGCTTGGTCTTGGTAAATGAGCAGTTCTTC; CDR3 protein: CASSLVLVNEQFF
J gene: TRBJ2-5; V gene: TRBV19; clone size: -; D gene: TRBD2; CDR3 DNA: TGTGCCAGCCGGTCAGGGATAGCGGGGGGAACTATTCAAGAGACCCAGTACTTC; CDR3 protein: CASRSGIAGGTIQETQYF
J gene: TRBJ1-3; V gene: TRBV6-5; clone size: -; D gene: -; CDR3 DNA: TGTGCCAGCAGTTACTCTACGGGATCTGGAAACACCATATATTTT; CDR3 protein: CASSYSTGSGNTIYF
J gene: TRBJ2-1; V gene: TRBV20-1; clone size: few; D gene: -; CDR3 DNA: TGCAGTGCTAGTACTGTCAATGAGCAGTTCTTC; CDR3 protein: CSASTVNEQFF
J gene: TRBJ1-1; V gene: TRBV27; clone size: -; D gene: TRBD1; CDR3 DNA: TGTGCCAGCAGTCCCCTGGACAGGGATTACGCTGAAGCTTTCTTT; CDR3 protein: CASSPLDRDYAEAFF
J gene: TRBJ2-7; V gene: TRBV11-2; clone size: few; D gene: TRBD2; CDR3 DNA: TGTGCCAGCAGGAGTTTGCGGGAGGACCCCTACGAGCAGTACTTC; CDR3 protein: CASRSLREDPYEQYF
J gene: TRBJ1-2; V gene: TRBV5-1; clone size: -; D gene: -; CDR3 DNA: TGCGCCAGCAGCTCCCCGGACATGACTTCCGACTACACCTTC; CDR3 protein: CASSSPDMTSDYTF
J gene: TRBJ1-4; V gene: TRBV5-1; clone size: few; D gene: -; CDR3 DNA: TGCGCCAGCAGCTGGGGGCCCGCCAGAGAAAAACTGTTTTTT; CDR3 protein: CASSWGPAREKLFF
J gene: TRBJ2-2; V gene: TRBV12-3/TRBV12-4; clone size: -; D gene: TRBD2; CDR3 DNA: TGTGCCAGCAGGTCTAGCGGGGGCACCGGGGAGCTGTTTTTT; CDR3 protein: CASRSSGGTGELFF
J gene: TRBJ2-1; V gene: TRBV7-9; clone size: once; D gene: TRBD2; CDR3 DNA: TGTGCCAGCAGCTTAGGGCTAGCGGCAGCCCCTTACAATGAGCAGTTCTTC; CDR3 protein: CASSLGLAAAPYNEQFF
J gene: TRBJ2-3; V gene: TRBV5-1; clone size: few; D gene: TRBD2; CDR3 DNA: TGCGCCAGCACACGGAGCGGGGATAGCACAGATACGCAGTATTTT; CDR3 protein: CASTRSGDSTDTQYF
J gene: TRBJ2-1; V gene: TRBV12-3/TRBV12-4; clone size: -; D gene: -; CDR3 DNA: TGTGCCAGCAGCCTAAAGAGTGGCTACAATGAGCAGTTCTTC; CDR3 protein: CASSLKSGYNEQFF
J gene: TRBJ2-1; V gene: TRBV24-1; clone size: few; D gene: -; CDR3 DNA: TGTGCCACCAGTGAATCTCTCACTCGAAATGAGCAGTTCTTC; CDR3 protein: CATSESLTRNEQFF
J gene: TRBJ1-1; V gene: TRBV12-3/TRBV12-4; clone size: few; D gene: -; CDR3 DNA: TGTGCCAGCAGTTTAAGGGAAGGGACTGAAGCTTTCTTT; CDR3 protein: CASSLREGTEAFF